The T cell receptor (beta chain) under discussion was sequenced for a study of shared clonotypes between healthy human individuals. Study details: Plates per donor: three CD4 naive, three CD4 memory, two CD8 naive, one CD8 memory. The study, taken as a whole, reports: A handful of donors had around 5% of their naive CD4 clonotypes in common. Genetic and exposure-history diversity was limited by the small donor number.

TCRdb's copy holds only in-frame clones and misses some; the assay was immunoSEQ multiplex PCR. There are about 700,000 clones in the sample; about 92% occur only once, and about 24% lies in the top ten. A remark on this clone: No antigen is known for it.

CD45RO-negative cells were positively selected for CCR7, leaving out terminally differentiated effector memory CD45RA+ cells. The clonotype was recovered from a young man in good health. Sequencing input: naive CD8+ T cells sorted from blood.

The CDR3 sequence: CASSYGTGDLNTIYF. CDR3 DNA sequence: TGTGCCAGCAGCTACGGGACAGGGGATCTAAACACCATATATTTT. The chain employs TRBV28 and TRBJ1-3; TRBD1 matches at 10 bases. V was pared by 6 bases and J by 6 bases, with 8 bases of the junction left unmatched. Germline values: CDR1 MDHEN, CDR2 SYDVKM. CDR3 length: 15 amino acids.